The 25 T cell receptor beta chains in this list originate from one sample, sequenced in a study of somatic mutations in cytotoxic T cells in rheumatoid arthritis. Clones were read by immunoSEQ multiplex PCR, and TCRdb kept only the in-frame ones, dropping some. This sample has about 15,000 clones, with 70% to 75% found just once. The sample was CD8+ T cells sorted from blood. The receptors stem from an adult with rheumatoid arthritis.

V and J are TRBV14 and TRBJ2-3, with 13 bases fitting TRBD2. After removal of 0 bases from V and 1 base from J, the junction contained 13 bases not matched to a gene. CDR1 SGHDN and CDR2 FVKESK come from the germline V gene. This CDR3 contains 21 residues. The CDR3 here is CASSQDLTSGGAAFGTDTQYF. The CDR3 DNA is TGTGCCAGCAGCCAAGATCTTACTAGCGGGGGGGCCGCGTTTGGCACAGATACGCAGTATTTT.

This clone appeared once. This chain connects TRBV6-5 to TRBJ2-7; 9 bases match TRBD1. From germline, CDR1 is MNHEY and CDR2 SVGAGI. This CDR3 contains 15 residues. V dropped 2 bases and J dropped 5; count of bases not matched to a gene: 7. The CDR3 nucleotides are TGTGCCAGCAGTTACGGGACAGGGAATCTCGACGAGCAGTACTTC. Amino acid sequence: CASSYGTGNLDEQYF.

This chain joins TRBV19 and TRBJ2-2, with D unclear. Trimming stripped 7 bases from V and 4 bases from J, with 10 bases between. The germline V gene encodes CDR1 LNHDA and CDR2 SQIVND (reference sequence). The CDR3 covers 13 residues. The CDR3 protein is CASTVDPTGELFF. In nucleotides, the CDR3 is TGTGCCAGTACAGTGGATCCCACCGGGGAGCTGTTTTTT.

In this sample, this clone turned up a few times. The J gene is TRBJ2-7, the V gene TRBV7-8; perhaps TRBD2 as D (6 bases). Deletions cut 4 bases from V and 7 bases from J, with 11 bases between. The length of the CDR3 is 12 residues. Germline assignment: CDR1 SGHVS and CDR2 FQNEAQ. The CDR3 DNA sequence: TGTGCCAGCAGCTCTTCAGGGAGGGAGCAGTACTTC. This codes for CASSSSGREQYF.

Only one count was recorded for this clone. The V and J genes are TRBV15 and TRBJ1-2, with unresolved D. In germline, CDR1 is LNHNV, CDR2 YYDKDF (reference sequence). The V end lost 0 bases, the J end lost 4 bases, and 15 bases lay between the germline ends. This CDR3 region has 16 residues. In DNA form, the CDR3 reads TGTGCCACCAGCAGAGATCTCGGTCCTCCGGCCTATGGCTACACCTTC. As protein: CATSRDLGPPAYGYTF.

This clone was counted only a few times. V gene TRBV27 combines with J gene TRBJ1-1, with D possibly being TRBD1 (5 bases). This CDR3 spans 13 amino acids. Per germline, CDR1 MNHEY and CDR2 SMNVEV (reference sequence). V lost 3 bases to trimming and J lost 4 bases, with 9 bases between them. The CDR3 nucleotides read TGTGCCAGCAGTTTGAGGGGCTCCACTGAAGCTTTCTTT. It yields the protein CASSLRGSTEAFF.

The chain employs TRBV27 and TRBJ2-3; the D gene is possibly TRBD2 (5 bases). Germline CDR1 and CDR2: MNHEY and SMNVEV (reference sequence). The CDR3 has 15 amino acids. The V end lost 2 bases, the J end lost 0 bases, and 9 bases lay between the germline ends. The CDR3: CASSLDGVSTDTQYF. CDR3 nucleotide sequence: TGTGCCAGCAGTTTAGACGGGGTTAGCACAGATACGCAGTATTTT.

This clone was seen only a few times. The gene calls are TRBV11-2 and TRBJ1-1; possible D gene TRBD1, 5 bases. Germline loops: CDR1 SGHAT, CDR2 FQNNGV. V gave up 2 bases and J gave up 5 bases, with 15 bases separating them. CDR3 size: 15 residues. CDR3 residues: CASSLSGTGRTEAFF. CDR3 nucleotides: TGTGCCAGCAGCTTATCGGGAACAGGAAGGACTGAAGCTTTCTTT.

The chain links TRBV6-6 to TRBJ1-1, with 7 bases fitting TRBD1. The CDR3 consists of 14 residues. The germline V gene encodes CDR1 MNHNY and CDR2 SVGAGI (reference sequence). V shed 6 bases and J 0 bases; nucleotides not matched to a gene: 4. CDR3 nucleotides: TGTGCCAGCAGGCCGGGACAGATGAACACTGAAGCTTTCTTT. It specifies CASRPGQMNTEAFF.

This chain connects TRBV5-1 to TRBJ2-5; the match to TRBD1 covers 9 bases. With 0 bases clipped from V and 5 bases from J, the junction kept 5 bases outside the gene matches. The CDR3 has 15 residues. In germline, CDR1 is SGHRS, CDR2 YFSETQ. The CDR3 here is CASSLGGQGTETQYF. The CDR3 region has the DNA TGCGCCAGCAGCTTGGGGGGACAGGGCACGGAGACCCAGTACTTC.

The chain couples TRBV28 to TRBJ2-2, with 13 bases identical to TRBD2. Per germline, CDR1 MDHEN and CDR2 SYDVKM. The CDR3 loop spans 17 amino acids. Unmatched junction bases numbered 7, after V lost 6 bases and J lost 3 bases. CDR3 DNA: TGTGCCAGCAGCCCGGGACTAGCGGGGCTCCACACCGGGGAGCTGTTTTTT. It specifies CASSPGLAGLHTGELFF.

In this sample, this clone turned up once. The chain uses TRBV29-1 and TRBJ2-7; 11 bases match TRBD2. Germline-derived CDR1 and CDR2 are SQVTM and ANQGSEA. CDR3 length: 14 residues. The ends lost 5 bases at V and 1 base at J; junction bases unmatched: 4. CDR3 DNA sequence: TGCAGCGTTCATGGACTAGCGGGTTCCTACGAGCAGTACTTC. It codes for CSVHGLAGSYEQYF.

This chain joins TRBV7-8 and TRBJ2-7, with D hard to call. CDR3 length: 13 amino acids. Germline CDR1 is SGHVS and CDR2 is FQNEAQ. V shed 1 base and J shed 4 bases, with 8 bases lying between them. CDR3 in amino acids: CASSLVAAYEQYF. The CDR3 DNA follows: TGTGCCAGCAGCTTAGTTGCAGCTTACGAGCAGTACTTC. Full variable domain (remainder filled in from reference TRBV7-8 and TRBJ2-7): GAGVSQSPRYKVAKRGQDVALRCDPISGHVSLFWYQQALGQGPEFLTYFQNEAQLDKSGLPSDRFFAERPEGSVSTLKIQRTQQEDSAVYLCASSLVAAYEQYFGPGTRLTVT.

The chain joins TRBV4-2 to TRBJ1-2; tentatively, D is TRBD1 (5 bases). Trimming removed 7 bases at V and 3 bases at J, with 12 bases between. This CDR3 spans 13 amino acids. From germline, CDR1 is LGHNA and CDR2 YNFKEQ. CDR3 loop: CASNLGGDYGYTF. In DNA, the CDR3 is TGTGCCAGCAACTTAGGAGGGGACTATGGCTACACCTTC.

The chain has TRBV27 and TRBJ2-7; possibly TRBD1 or TRBD2 for D (5 bases each). Germline V gene data show CDR1 as MNHEY and CDR2 as SMNVEV (reference sequence). V was trimmed by 3 bases and J by 2 bases, leaving 8 bases between them. The CDR3 has 13 residues. CDR3 loop: CASSLGVAYEQYF. Written as DNA, the CDR3 is TGTGCCAGCAGTTTGGGGGTCGCCTACGAGCAGTACTTC.

This chain joins TRBV9 and TRBJ2-2; 7 nucleotides match TRBD2. V shed 5 bases, J shed 3 bases, and the junction held 4 bases outside the gene matches. CDR1 is SGDLS, CDR2 YYNGEE, per germline. The CDR3 covers 14 residues. Here the CDR3 reads CASRRGGDTGELFF. CDR3 coding DNA: TGTGCCAGCAGGAGGGGAGGGGACACCGGGGAGCTGTTTTTT. The full variable domain, with the rest looked up from reference TRBV9 and TRBJ2-2, is DSGVTQTPKHLITATGQRVTLRCSPRSGDLSVYWYQQSLDQGLQFLIQYYNGEERAKGNILERFSAQQFPDLHSELNLSSLELGDSALYFCASRRGGDTGELFFGEGSRLTVL.

The sample holds one count of this clone. The rearrangement links TRBV27 to TRBJ2-1; no clear D gene. The CDR3 sequence is 16 residues long. V was pared by 0 bases and J by 2 bases, with 11 bases between. Germline CDR1 and CDR2: MNHEY and SMNVEV (reference sequence). DNA for the CDR3: TGTGCCAGCAGTTTATCTGCTCTACATACCTACAATGAGCAGTTCTTC. Its translation: CASSLSALHTYNEQFF.

A few counts support this clone. The genes are TRBV30 and TRBJ1-1; unclear D gene. The CDR3 covers 13 residues. Per the germline V gene, CDR1 is GTSNPN and CDR2 is SVGIG (reference sequence). With 0 bases removed from V and 5 bases from J, the gap between germline ends came to 10 bases. CDR3 loop: CAWSVGGYTEAFF. The CDR3 region has the DNA TGTGCCTGGAGTGTCGGAGGGTATACTGAAGCTTTCTTT.

V is TRBV19 and J is TRBJ2-3; D is tentatively TRBD1 or TRBD2 (5 bases each). The V gene's germline CDR1 is LNHDA and CDR2 SQIVND (reference sequence). V dropped 8 bases and J dropped 2 bases, with 17 bases sitting between them. The CDR3 contains 15 residues. For the CDR3, the DNA is TGTGCCAGTGGCGCAGGGACCTCTGTCACAGATACGCAGTATTTT. Protein product: CASGAGTSVTDTQYF. The variable domain in full, completed from reference TRBV19 and TRBJ2-3, reads DGGITQSPKYLFRKEGQNVTLSCEQNLNHDAMYWYRQDPGQGLRLIYYSQIVNDFQKGDIAEGYSVSREKKESFPLTVTSAQKNPTAFYLCASGAGTSVTDTQYFGPGTRLTVL.

This clone occurred a few times. This chain uses TRBV9 with TRBJ1-2; perhaps TRBD1 as D (5 bases). Germline CDR1 is SGDLS and CDR2 is YYNGEE. Trimming removed 3 bases at V and 10 bases at J, with 19 bases between. The CDR3 loop spans 14 amino acids. The CDR3 loop reads CASSAAGETTYYTF. CDR3 in DNA: TGTGCCAGCAGCGCCGCGGGGGAGACGACTTACTACACCTTC.

The CDR3 DNA reads as TGTGCCAGCACGGGACTAGCGTTGCTCAATGAGCAGTTCTTC. Amino acids: CASTGLALLNEQFF. The chain recombines TRBV27 with TRBJ2-1; the match to TRBD2 covers 10 bases. The V gene's germline CDR1 is MNHEY and CDR2 SMNVEV (reference sequence). The CDR3 runs 14 residues. The ends lost 7 bases at V and 6 bases at J; junction bases unmatched: 6.

This clone is labeled as medium-sized. This chain joins TRBV13 and TRBJ1-2, with D tentatively TRBD1 (5 bases). Germline lookup yields CDR1 PRHDT and CDR2 FYEKMQ (reference sequence). This CDR3 comprises 13 residues. Trimming stripped 5 bases from V and 6 bases from J, with 13 bases between. This CDR3 reads CASSRPSGDGYTF. In nucleotides, the CDR3 is TGTGCCAGCAGCCGACCGTCGGGGGATGGCTACACCTTC.

The rearrangement links TRBV6-5 to TRBJ2-7, with 10 bases aligning to TRBD1. The V gene's germline CDR1 is MNHEY and CDR2 SVGAGI. V gave up 0 bases and J gave up 7 bases; unmatched junction bases: 6. This CDR3 comprises 15 residues. CDR3 residues: CASSYSGDRGREQYF. The DNA for the CDR3 is TGTGCCAGCAGTTACTCCGGGGACAGGGGTAGGGAGCAGTACTTC.

The chain joins TRBV4-1 to TRBJ1-1; D gene unclear. V dropped 3 bases and J dropped 4 bases, with 9 bases sitting between them. Germline V gene sequence: CDR1 MGHRA, CDR2 YSYEKL. The CDR3 runs 13 residues. DNA of the CDR3: TGCGCCAGCAGCCAGGGTGCGACCACTGAAGCTTTCTTT. This translates into CASSQGATTEAFF.

The V call is TRBV28, the J call TRBJ2-5; possible D gene TRBD1, 5 bases. V gave up 2 bases and J gave up 9 bases, with 13 bases separating them. The CDR3 is 13 residues long. The V gene's germline CDR1 is MDHEN and CDR2 SYDVKM. CDR3 DNA sequence: TGTGCCAGCAGTTTAGGGCAGGGCTCGGCCCAGTACTTC. Translation: CASSLGQGSAQYF.